This T cell receptor beta chain stems from a study of blood T cell repertoires in COVID-19. Across the whole study: T cells, B-cell-depleted T cells, or PBMCs provided the cDNA or gDNA that served as material.

Trimming pared 5 bases from V and 2 bases from J, leaving 11 bases between. Germline V gives CDR1 SGHNT, CDR2 YENEEA. The CDR3 extends over 14 amino acids. Profiled with immunoSEQ multiplex PCR; TCRdb holds only in-frame clones, not every one. The sample carries 280,000 or so clones, roughly 87% recorded once. The TCR comes from a man between 18 and 29 years old with active or convalescent COVID-19. V gene TRBV11-3 combines with J gene TRBJ2-3; D possibly corresponds to TRBD2 (5 bases). Sequencing was carried out using peripheral blood. The CDR3 DNA reads as TGTGCCAGCAGCCCGACGGGGTACACAGATACGCAGTATTTT. It encodes CASSPTGYTDTQYF.